Included here is one T cell receptor beta chain sequence, with context. No antigen is known for it. These data originate in a study of graft-versus-host responses after intestinal transplantation. For the study at large: Those transplanted obtained multivisceral, liver-intestinal, or isolated intestinal grafts.

The table came from immunoSEQ multiplex PCR; TCRdb's copy has only in-frame clones and leaves some out. The sample shows tens of thousands of clones, less than 90% of them seen only once. General observations from the study: In recipient marrow, GvH clones were found, and some appeared first in ileum or blood. Those patients showing graft-donor T cell macrochimerism displayed high graft-versus-host to host-versus-graft clonal ratios in allografts. Early HvG declines after transplant were associated with peak circulating GvH clone levels.

This clonotype was sampled from a human donor who received an intestinal transplant. Sample: unstimulated CD8+ T cells sorted from spleen or lymph node cells, taken before intestinal transplant.

Here the CDR3 DNA reads TGCGCCAGCAGCCAAGAGCCCCAGTCTTCCGGGGGGTCTAACTATGGCTACACCTTC. Translated, it gives CASSQEPQSSGGSNYGYTF. The chain has TRBV4-1 and TRBJ1-2; possibly TRBD1 for D (5 bases). Germline CDR1 and CDR2: MGHRA and YSYEKL. Trimming shortened V by 0 bases and J by 0 bases, and 20 bases separated the two germline ends. The CDR3 has 19 amino acids.